What follows is one T cell receptor beta chain and its context. Antigen: not known. The patients all showed relapse after autologous stem cell transplantation, while their brentuximab vedotin exposure varied. These data belong to a study of PD-1 blockade in classical Hodgkin lymphoma. Study-wide context: Patients had nivolumab dosed at 3 mg/kg, delivered intravenously every 2 weeks.

Clones were sequenced by immunoSEQ multiplex PCR, and TCRdb holds only the in-frame ones, with some missing. The sample records over 85,000 clones, roughly 76% being singletons. Study-wide points: At baseline, newly diagnosed patients reportedly showed less TCR diversity than healthy donors. Exclusion covered patients beginning nivolumab under 1 year post-ASCT. Before treatment, complete responders showed about the same diversity as newly diagnosed patients.

The sample in question was peripheral blood mononuclear cells (PBMCs), obtained before the second cycle of nivolumab. The receptor was derived from a human donor with classical Hodgkin lymphoma.

CDR3: CASSSTVGSGYTF. DNA for the CDR3: TGTGCCAGCAGTTCGACAGTTGGAAGTGGCTACACCTTC. The rearrangement uses TRBV6-5 and TRBJ1-2, with a possible D match to TRBD1 (5 bases). The CDR3 is made up of 13 amino acids. The germline V and J ends were trimmed by 4 bases and 7 bases, with 13 bases remaining between them. Germline CDR1 is MNHEY and CDR2 is SVGAGI.